This record covers a single TCR beta chain. Its antigen is unidentified. Despite likely unrecorded immune exposures, the donors were nominally healthy at the time of sampling. Trimming took 1 base from V and 6 from J; bases not matched to a gene: 5. The CDR3 has 16 amino acids. Germline values: CDR1 SGHRS, CDR2 YFSETQ. This record belongs to a study of cytomegalovirus exposure and HLA in healthy donors. Study-wide findings and caveats: Three chains linked to CMV were shown in vitro to be specific for CMV antigens.

PCR was performed using 60 Vbeta and 13 Jbeta primers. In the authors' workflow: A later analysis counted approximately 80 million unique TCR beta chains, around 10 million shared. Measured with immunoSEQ multiplex PCR; TCRdb has only the in-frame clones, and not every one. That table is the source of V, J and clone size, and D and trimming were worked out from the DNA. The data contain approximately 80,000 clones, around four fifths of them singletons. The sequencing sample was made of PBMCs. The TCR originated in a male donor in good health and CMV-seropositive. The V and J genes are TRBV5-1 and TRBJ2-4; 12 bases are a match to TRBD2. CDR3 bases: TGCGCCAGCAGCTTGTCTGGACTAGCGGGACGAAACATTCAGTACTTC. Its translation is CASSLSGLAGRNIQYF.